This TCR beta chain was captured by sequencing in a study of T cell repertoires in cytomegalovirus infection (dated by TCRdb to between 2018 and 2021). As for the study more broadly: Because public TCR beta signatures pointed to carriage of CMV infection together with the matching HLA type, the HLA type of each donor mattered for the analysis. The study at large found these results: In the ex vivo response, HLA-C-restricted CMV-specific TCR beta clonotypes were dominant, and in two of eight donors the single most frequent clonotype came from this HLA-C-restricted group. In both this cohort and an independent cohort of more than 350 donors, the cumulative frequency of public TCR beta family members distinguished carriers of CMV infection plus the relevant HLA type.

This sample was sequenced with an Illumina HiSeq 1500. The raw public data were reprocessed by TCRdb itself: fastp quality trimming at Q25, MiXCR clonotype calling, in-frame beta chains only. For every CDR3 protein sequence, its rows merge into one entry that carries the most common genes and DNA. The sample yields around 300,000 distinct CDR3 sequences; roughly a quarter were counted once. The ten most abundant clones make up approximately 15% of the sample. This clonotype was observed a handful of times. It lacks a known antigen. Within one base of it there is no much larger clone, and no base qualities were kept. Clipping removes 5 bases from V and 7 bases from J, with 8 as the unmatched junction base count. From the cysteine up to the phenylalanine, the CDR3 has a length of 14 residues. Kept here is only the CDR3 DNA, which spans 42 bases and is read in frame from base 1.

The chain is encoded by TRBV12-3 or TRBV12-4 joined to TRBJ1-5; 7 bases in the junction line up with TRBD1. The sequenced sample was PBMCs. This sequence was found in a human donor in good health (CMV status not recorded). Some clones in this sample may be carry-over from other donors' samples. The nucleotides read TGTGCCAGCAGTCCAGACAGGGCAGGGCAGCCCCAGCATTTT. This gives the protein CASSPDRAGQPQHF.